The next 32 T cell receptor beta chains were all read from a single sample in a study of T cell responses to AZD1222 COVID-19 vaccine. Assay: immunoSEQ multiplex PCR; the TCRdb copy retains only in-frame clones and omits some. This table has over 110,000 clones, 85% to 95% appearing once. The material was peripheral blood, obtained 28 days after the second AZD1222 dose. These receptor sequences come from an adult who received the AZD1222 COVID-19 vaccine.

The chain joins TRBV27 to TRBJ1-2; the match to TRBD1 covers 7 bases. V lost 5 bases and J lost 0; bases outside the gene matches: 6. Germline V gives CDR1 MNHEY, CDR2 SMNVEV (reference sequence). CDR3 length: 15 residues. CDR3: CASSLRTGPNYGYTF. For the CDR3, the DNA is TGTGCCAGCAGTCTCCGGACAGGCCCTAACTATGGCTACACCTTC.

This chain connects TRBV6-5 to TRBJ1-2, with 9 nucleotides matching TRBD1. Germline V gene data show CDR1 as MNHEY and CDR2 as SVGAGI. CDR3 length: 15 amino acids. The V gene end was trimmed by 6 bases and the J gene end by 5 bases; junction bases not matched to a gene: 10. The CDR3 DNA reads as TGTGCCAGCAGCCCCGGGACAGGGCCAGGGTATGGCTACACCTTC. Translation: CASSPGTGPGYGYTF.

V and J are TRBV2 and TRBJ1-1; D is undetermined. V was clipped by 5 bases and J by 3 bases, with 4 bases between them. The CDR3 length is 11 residues. Germline V gene data show CDR1 as SNHLY and CDR2 as FYNNEI. CDR3: CASSSDTEAFF. The CDR3 coding sequence is TGTGCCAGCAGTTCTGACACTGAAGCTTTCTTT.

The chain recombines TRBV27 with TRBJ2-7; TRBD1 matches at 11 bases. V dropped 5 bases and J dropped 5; count of bases not matched to a gene: 8. The CDR3 runs 15 residues. CDR1 is MNHEY, CDR2 SMNVEV, per germline (reference sequence). CDR3 protein: CASSPWTGGWNEQYF. In DNA form, the CDR3 reads TGTGCCAGCAGTCCTTGGACAGGGGGCTGGAACGAGCAGTACTTC.

CDR3: CASKPGLALYEQYF. DNA of the CDR3: TGTGCCAGCAAGCCGGGACTAGCTCTTTACGAGCAGTACTTC. The chain employs TRBV28 and TRBJ2-7, with 9 positions matching TRBD2. J was trimmed by 4 bases and V by 7 bases; bases with no gene match: 8. The CDR3 covers 14 residues. CDR1 and CDR2 from the germline V gene are MDHEN and SYDVKM.

This clone was seen a single time. The V and J genes are TRBV12-3 or TRBV12-4 and TRBJ2-7; no definite D call. Trimming stripped 2 bases from V and 3 bases from J, with 8 bases between. There are 13 residues in the CDR3. In DNA, the CDR3 is TGTGCCAGCAGTTTAATCCGCCACTACGAGCAGTACTTC. It yields the protein CASSLIRHYEQYF.

The V call is TRBV7-2, the J call TRBJ1-1; 7 bases are a match to TRBD1. J gave up 1 base and V 5 bases, and 7 bases lay outside the gene matches. Per the germline V gene, CDR1 is SGHTA and CDR2 is FQGNSA. The CDR3 is 15 amino acids. This CDR3 reads CASSTTGSPNTEAFF. CDR3 sequence (DNA): TGTGCCAGCAGCACGACAGGGAGCCCGAACACTGAAGCTTTCTTT. Complete variable domain (other parts from reference TRBV7-2 and TRBJ1-1): GAGVSQSPSNKVTEKGKDVELRCDPISGHTALYWYRQSLGQGLEFLIYFQGNSAPDKSGLPSDRFSAERTGGSVSTLTIQRTQQEDSAVYLCASSTTGSPNTEAFFGQGTRLTVV.

The rearrangement uses TRBV6-5 and TRBJ1-2; D not resolved. The CDR3 has 13 residues. Germline-derived CDR1 and CDR2 are MNHEY and SVGAGI. Trimming took 8 bases from V and 0 from J, leaving 10 bases between them. For the CDR3, the DNA is TGTGCCAGCTCGTCCGCCCCTAACTATGGCTACACCTTC. Its protein product is CASSSAPNYGYTF.

The chain has TRBV27 and TRBJ2-1; tentative D call: TRBD1 (6 bases). The CDR3 is made up of 17 amino acids. V lost 2 bases to trimming and J lost 6 bases, with 20 bases between them. The germline CDR1 and CDR2 sequences are MNHEY and SMNVEV (reference sequence). CDR3 bases: TGTGCCAGCAGTTTACAAGGGGGTAGAACGGTTGTCAATGAGCAGTTCTTC. Amino acid sequence: CASSLQGGRTVVNEQFF.

The chain has TRBV5-1 and TRBJ2-2; unclear D gene. From germline, CDR1 is SGHRS and CDR2 YFSETQ. The CDR3 is 12 residues long. Deletions cut 1 base from V and 8 bases from J, with 6 bases between. The CDR3 region is CASSLNQGELFF. The CDR3 coding sequence is TGCGCCAGCAGCTTGAATCAGGGGGAGCTGTTTTTT.

As to this clone: A much larger clone sits a single nucleotide away, making a read error possible. This chain links TRBV5-1 with TRBJ1-2; TRBD1 matches at 7 bases. Losses at the gene ends were 2 bases for V and 6 bases for J; bases not matched to a gene: 4. CDR1 is SGHRS, CDR2 YFSETQ, per germline. The CDR3 sequence is 13 residues long. The DNA for the CDR3 is TGCGCCAGCAGCTTCAGGACAGGAGATGGCTACACCTTC. This encodes CASSFRTGDGYTF.

The rearrangement uses TRBV24-1 and TRBJ2-1; D call uncertain. V lost 0 bases to trimming and J lost 0 bases, with 8 bases between them. Germline-derived CDR1 and CDR2 are KGHDR and SFDVKD. This CDR3 comprises 16 residues. The CDR3 nucleotides are TGTGCCACCAGTGATTTGGGGGTTGGCTCCTACAATGAGCAGTTCTTC. It yields the protein CATSDLGVGSYNEQFF.

The chain links TRBV3-1 (or the pseudogene TRBV3-2) to TRBJ1-1; the D gene is possibly TRBD1 (6 bases). The length of the CDR3 is 13 residues. Germline V gene sequence: CDR1 LGHDT, CDR2 YNNKEL (reference sequence). The V gene lost 3 bases and the J gene lost 4 bases, with 9 bases spanning the gap. The CDR3 DNA is TGTGCCAGCAGCCAGGGACATGCCACTGAAGCTTTCTTT. Protein sequence: CASSQGHATEAFF.

The chain joins TRBV6-5 to TRBJ1-5; tentatively, D is TRBD1 (5 bases). Between the trimmed V and J ends, which lost 2 bases and 5 bases, there was a span of 7 bases. Germline CDR1 and CDR2: MNHEY and SVGAGI. The CDR3 has 13 amino acids. This CDR3 reads CASSYRGHQPQHF. Written as DNA, the CDR3 is TGTGCCAGCAGTTACAGGGGACATCAGCCCCAGCATTTT.

This clone was recorded a few times. CDR3 nucleotide sequence: TGCGCCAGCAGCCCAGGGACAGGGGGACCCTACGAGCAGTACTTC. Encoded protein: CASSPGTGGPYEQYF. The chain uses TRBV5-1 and TRBJ2-7, with TRBD1 matching 11 bases. This CDR3 is built from 15 residues. CDR1 and CDR2 from the germline V gene are SGHRS and YFSETQ. J was trimmed by 2 bases and V by 4 bases; bases with no gene match: 5.

The chain couples TRBV14 to TRBJ2-1; tentatively, D is TRBD1 (5 bases). This CDR3 has 14 amino acids. Germline values: CDR1 SGHDN, CDR2 FVKESK. Trimming stripped 1 base from V and 4 bases from J, with 8 bases between. CDR3 loop: CASSQVKGYNEQFF. In DNA form, the CDR3 reads TGTGCCAGCAGCCAAGTTAAGGGGTACAATGAGCAGTTCTTC. Supplemented by reference TRBV14 and TRBJ2-1, the full variable domain reads EAGVTQFPSHSVIEKGQTVTLRCDPISGHDNLYWYRRVMGKEIKFLLHFVKESKQDESGMPNNRFLAERTGGTYSTLKVQPAELEDSGVYFCASSQVKGYNEQFFGPGTRLTVL.

In DNA, the CDR3 is TGTGCCAGCAGCCGCGCTGGTGGGGTTTACTACAATGAGCAGTTCTTC. This encodes CASSRAGGVYYNEQFF. The chain is built from TRBV11-3 and TRBJ2-1; the D is unclear. V dropped 5 bases and J dropped 3 bases, with 17 bases sitting between them. CDR3 length: 16 residues. Germline V CDR1 and CDR2: SGHNT, YENEEA. The whole variable domain, filled in from reference TRBV11-3 and TRBJ2-1, reads EAGVVQSPRYKIIEKKQPVAFWCNPISGHNTLYWYLQNLGQGPELLIRYENEEAVDDSQLPKDRFSAERLKGVDSTLKIQPAELGDSAVYLCASSRAGGVYYNEQFFGPGTRLTVL.

As to this clone: The junction does not match germline at one end; this may be a read error. The V gene is TRBV29-1, the J gene TRBJ1-6; unclear D gene. The CDR3 sequence is 13 residues long. Germline V gene data show CDR1 as SQVTM and CDR2 as ANQGSEA. This CDR3 is CSVMDNTNSPLHF. CDR3 nucleotide sequence: TGCAGCGTCATGGATAATACAAATTCACCTCTCCACTTT.

The chain couples TRBV7-3 to TRBJ2-7; TRBD2 matches 8 bases. J gave up 5 bases and V 4 bases, and 4 bases lay outside the gene matches. Germline V gives CDR1 SGHTA, CDR2 FQGTGA. The CDR3 length is 13 residues. The CDR3 loop is CASSSGLGDEQYV. The CDR3 DNA reads TGTGCCAGCAGCTCGGGACTAGGAGACGAGCAGTACGTC.

This clone was detected only once. The chain uses TRBV4-3 and TRBJ2-1; 11 bases fit TRBD2. V was clipped by 2 bases and J by 0 bases; unmatched bases: 6. The CDR3 has 18 amino acids. CDR1 LGHNA and CDR2 YSLEER come from the germline V gene. CDR3 in DNA: TGCGCCAGCAGCCAAAGTCTAGCGGGGGGCATCTCCTACAATGAGCAGTTCTTC. This translates into CASSQSLAGGISYNEQFF.

CDR3 sequence: CASTDQAAGYTF. The CDR3, as DNA: TGTGCCAGCACGGACCAAGCGGCTGGCTACACCTTC. The V and J genes are TRBV5-4 and TRBJ1-2, with no clear D. This CDR3 has 12 amino acids. Germline assignment: CDR1 SGHNT and CDR2 YYREEE (reference sequence). Deletions cut 6 bases from V and 7 bases from J, with 13 bases between.

J is TRBJ1-2 and V is TRBV6-5, with 8 bases matching TRBD1. This CDR3 is built from 14 residues. Germline V gene sequence: CDR1 MNHEY, CDR2 SVGAGI. The junction had 7 bases not matched to a gene; V was cut back by 5 bases and J by 5 bases. CDR3 sequence: CASSPLGTGYGYTF. The DNA for the CDR3 is TGTGCCAGCAGTCCCCTGGGGACAGGTTATGGCTACACCTTC.

This sequence joins TRBV6-2 or TRBV6-3 and TRBJ2-1, with a possible D match to TRBD2 (5 bases). The germline CDR1 and CDR2 sequences are MNHEY and SVGEGT. The CDR3 is 13 amino acids. Trimming took 6 bases from V and 4 from J, leaving 10 bases between them. The CDR3 spells CASSQLEYNEQFF. The CDR3 DNA is TGTGCCAGCAGCCAACTAGAGTACAATGAGCAGTTCTTC.

The chain combines TRBV6-1 with TRBJ1-1, with 9 bases fitting TRBD1. Germline loops: CDR1 MNHNS, CDR2 SASEGT. Trimming took 3 bases from V and 11 from J; bases not matched to a gene: 16. The CDR3 has 16 amino acids. This CDR3 is CASSDKTGGTGMEAFF. CDR3 bases: TGTGCCAGCAGTGACAAAACCGGGGGGACAGGGATGGAGGCTTTCTTT.

This chain links TRBV14 with TRBJ1-4; TRBD1 matches 9 bases. Per the germline V gene, CDR1 is SGHDN and CDR2 is FVKESK. Germline trimming cut 3 bases from V and 5 bases from J; bases unmatched to any gene: 4. The CDR3 spans 15 residues. The DNA of the CDR3 is TGTGCCAGCAGCCACGCCGGGACAGGGAATGAAAAACTGTTTTTT. Translating it yields CASSHAGTGNEKLFF.

The V gene is TRBV3-1 (or the pseudogene TRBV3-2), the J gene TRBJ2-5; D perhaps matches TRBD1 (5 bases). Germline-derived CDR1 and CDR2 are LGHDT and YNNKEL (reference sequence). Trimming took 0 bases from V and 5 from J, leaving 13 bases between them. This CDR3 spans 15 amino acids. CDR3 residues: CASSQDSSAGETQYF. The CDR3 bases are TGTGCCAGCAGCCAAGATTCGTCGGCAGGGGAGACCCAGTACTTC.

The chain is built from TRBV10-3 and TRBJ2-5, with D perhaps matching TRBD1 (5 bases). V was pared by 7 bases and J by 4 bases, with 16 bases between. The CDR3 sequence is 14 residues long. CDR1 and CDR2 from the germline V gene are ENHRY and SYGVKD. The CDR3 spells CAIKIEAGAETQYF. CDR3 coding DNA: TGTGCCATCAAGATAGAAGCTGGGGCAGAGACCCAGTACTTC.

J is TRBJ2-2 and V is TRBV6-4; D unresolved. The germline V gene encodes CDR1 MRHNA and CDR2 SNTAGT. V was cut by 4 bases and J by 3 bases, with 18 bases left in between. The CDR3 has 17 amino acids. CDR3 amino acids: CASSVSISTVDTGELFF. As DNA, the CDR3 is TGTGCCAGCAGTGTGTCTATCAGTACTGTCGACACCGGGGAGCTGTTTTTT.

The rearrangement links TRBV28 to TRBJ1-3; no clear D. The CDR3 extends over 16 amino acids. V was cut by 6 bases and J by 0 bases, with 15 bases left in between. Per germline, CDR1 MDHEN and CDR2 SYDVKM. This CDR3 is CASRPGGRFSGNTIYF. CDR3 DNA: TGTGCCAGCAGACCCGGAGGGCGATTCTCTGGAAACACCATATATTTT.

This clone has more than one count but fewer than ten. This chain uses TRBV24-1 with TRBJ2-5, with 8 bases fitting TRBD1. Germline V gene sequence: CDR1 KGHDR, CDR2 SFDVKD. The V gene end was trimmed by 2 bases and the J gene end by 4 bases; junction bases not matched to a gene: 8. This CDR3 is built from 16 residues. The CDR3 DNA reads TGTGCCACCAGTGATTCCGGACAGGGAAGTCGAGAGACCCAGTACTTC. Its translation is CATSDSGQGSRETQYF.

The chain carries TRBV12-5 and TRBJ1-2; D not resolved. The CDR3 runs to 11 residues. CDR1 and CDR2 (germline): LGHNT, FRNRAP. The V end was cut by 1 base, the J end by 5 bases, with 2 bases between. This CDR3 is CASGLDYGYTF. CDR3 DNA sequence: TGTGCTAGTGGTTTGGATTATGGCTACACCTTC.

The genes are TRBV2 and TRBJ2-1; no clear D gene. Trimming took off 3 bases at V and 3 bases at J, with 15 bases between the two ends. The length of the CDR3 is 16 residues. The V gene's germline CDR1 is SNHLY and CDR2 FYNNEI. The CDR3 sequence: CASSERYLLFYNEQFF. The CDR3 region has the DNA TGTGCCAGCAGTGAGCGGTATCTGCTATTCTACAATGAGCAGTTCTTC.